The T cell receptor (beta chain) under discussion was sequenced for a study of sequential checkpoint blockade in melanoma. Study details: Both treatment sequences were followed by maintenance nivolumab.

TCRdb keeps only in-frame clones here, not all; method: immunoSEQ multiplex PCR. The sample records 25,000 to 30,000 clones, 83% being singletons. CDR3 length: 16 residues. Per the germline V gene, CDR1 is SGDLS and CDR2 is YYNGEE. The V and J ends lost 4 bases and 4 bases respectively, with 20 bases between them. The sample's treatment: randomized to nivolumab then ipilimumab (arm A) or the reverse (arm B). No patient had prior DNA-damaging chemotherapy. Source: CD8+ T cells sorted from blood (inferred from file names), taken from a patient given nivolumab and ipilimumab in sequence. This receptor was identified in a human donor with melanoma. The chain is built from TRBV9 and TRBJ1-2, with no clear D. The CDR3: CASSPSSGLVVYGYTF. DNA for the CDR3: TGTGCCAGCAGCCCCTCCTCAGGTCTCGTTGTCTATGGCTACACCTTC.